This T cell receptor beta chain was captured by sequencing in a study of T cells in Graves' hyperthyroidism and ophthalmopathy. This clonotype was seen repeatedly, ten times or more. Its antigen is still unknown. Study-wide points: The majority of expanded thyroid clonotypes above 0.001 also appeared in blood. Ophthalmopathy and stable hyperthyroidism were separated by a 13 V-J model.

Amplification of TCR beta CDR3 regions used RNA as the template. The HTBI primer set was used in a first-round RT-PCR of the TCR CDR3. TCRdb analysed the multiplex PCR reads with MiXCR anew, one entry per CDR3 protein. Here the sample spans roughly 510,000 distinct CDR3 sequences, around 21% being singletons. Looked up from germline, CDR1 is MDHEN and CDR2 is SYDVKM. The CDR3 runs 15 residues. V lost 6 bases to trimming and J lost 5 bases; unmatched junction nucleotides: 8. The specimen was blood. J is TRBJ1-3 and V is TRBV28; 9 positions match TRBD1. The receptor was isolated from a man aged 18 to 30 with Graves' hyperthyroidism. The CDR3 protein is CASRPTGTGRNTIYF. The CDR3 DNA follows: TGTGCCAGCAGACCGACCGGGACAGGGCGAAACACCATATATTTT.